In its sample, the clone carrying this TCR beta chain was seen once. Germline V gives CDR1 MGHRA, CDR2 YSYEKL. V lost 6 bases, J lost 7 bases, and 10 bases stayed unmatched. CDR3 length: 15 residues. The entry originates in a study of blood T cell repertoires in COVID-19. The wider study: Sites in the United States, Italy and Spain provided acute and convalescent COVID-19 samples.

Produced via immunoSEQ multiplex PCR; TCRdb's table is partial and in-frame only. Counted here are a few hundred thousand clones, roughly 90% occurring once; the ten biggest clones make up around 9.5%. Which cohort a participant joined came from the clinical history participants gave. The TCR comes from a woman aged 40 to 50 who had recovered from COVID-19. Sequencing was done on a sample of PBMCs or T cells enriched from blood (not recorded which). This chain joins TRBV4-1 and TRBJ2-1, with TRBD1 matching over 9 bases. CDR3 protein: CASRPGTGRRNEQFF. The CDR3 DNA reads TGCGCCAGCAGGCCAGGGACAGGGAGGCGGAATGAGCAGTTCTTC.